The 28 T cell receptor beta chains listed next were all sequenced from one sample in a study of blood T cells in healthy people across ages. Primed by a sample-barcoded 5' primer and a J-beta primer mix, a second PCR proceeded for roughly 6 to 12 cycles. TCRdb reanalysed the 5' RACE reads using MiXCR and keeps one entry per CDR3 protein. Of about 970,000 distinct CDR3 sequences in the sample, just over 50% were seen once. The source material was blood. The source of these receptors is an older woman in good health.

The V and J genes are TRBV20-1 and TRBJ2-1; 11 bases align to TRBD2. This CDR3 has 15 amino acids. Germline CDR1 DFQATT, CDR2 SNEGSKA (reference sequence). Germline trimming cut 3 bases from V and 4 bases from J; bases unmatched to any gene: 5. CDR3 in amino acids: CSASQGLAAYNEQFF. The CDR3 bases are TGCAGTGCTAGCCAGGGACTAGCGGCATACAATGAGCAGTTCTTC.

This chain uses TRBV7-9 with TRBJ1-2, with TRBD1 as a possible D gene (5 bases). Deletions cut 5 bases from V and 5 bases from J, with 15 bases between. The CDR3 totals 14 residues. Germline CDR1 is SEHNR and CDR2 is FQNEAQ (reference sequence). The CDR3 sequence: CASSTDIYLYGYTF. The CDR3 coding sequence is TGTGCCAGCAGCACGGACATCTACCTGTATGGCTACACCTTC. Supplemented by reference TRBV7-9 and TRBJ1-2, the full variable domain reads DTGVSQNPRHKITKRGQNVTFRCDPISEHNRLYWYRQTLGQGPEFLTYFQNEAQLEKSRLLSDRFSAERPKGSFSTLEIQRTEQGDSAMYLCASSTDIYLYGYTFGSGTRLTVV.

The V call is TRBV12-3 or TRBV12-4, the J call TRBJ2-2; 9 nucleotides line up with TRBD1. The trim removed 5 bases at V and 7 bases at J, leaving 8 bases unmatched. CDR3 length: 15 amino acids. CDR3 in DNA: TGTGCCAGCAGTGGGGACAGGGTAGAGTTCGGGGAGCTGTTTTTT. It is translated as CASSGDRVEFGELFF.

The chain uses TRBV4-1 and TRBJ2-4; TRBD1 agrees at 7 bases. The J call is doubtful: the DNA matches TRBJ2-7 better. Germline CDR1 reads MGHRA; CDR2 reads YSYEKL. CDR3 length equals 15 residues. The CDR3 DNA reads as TGCGCCAGCAGCCCCGAGACAGGGAAATATGGCGAGCAGTACTTC. Encoded protein: CASSPETGKYGEQYF.

The chain couples TRBV9 to TRBJ1-5; D remains unclear. The CDR3 covers 14 residues. Per the germline V gene, CDR1 is SGDLS and CDR2 is YYNGEE. The V end was cut by 4 bases, the J end by 5 bases, with 13 bases between. Here the CDR3 reads CASSPRPADQPQHF. The CDR3 nucleotides read TGTGCCAGCAGCCCGCGGCCAGCGGATCAGCCCCAGCATTTT.

The chain employs TRBV5-1 and TRBJ2-7; tentatively, D is TRBD2 (6 bases). Germline V lookup: CDR1 SGHRS, CDR2 YFSETQ. Trimming left V 6 bases short and J 0 bases short, with 19 bases between. This CDR3 has 16 amino acids. The CDR3 loop reads CASNFVVGGTSYEQYF. The CDR3 DNA sequence: TGCGCCAGCAACTTCGTCGTGGGCGGGACCTCCTACGAGCAGTACTTC.

This sequence joins TRBV5-6 and TRBJ2-5, with 9 positions matching TRBD2. V gave up 3 bases and J gave up 9 bases; unmatched junction bases: 12. Germline loops: CDR1 SGHDT, CDR2 YYEEEE. The CDR3 sequence is 15 residues long. The CDR3 region has the DNA TGTGCCAGCAGCTCGGGGATTTTGGGCGGGAGGGCCCAGTACTTC. Protein: CASSSGILGGRAQYF.

The chain employs TRBV24-1 and TRBJ2-3; TRBD1 matches 10 bases. The CDR3 is made up of 16 amino acids. The ends lost 1 base at V and 4 bases at J; junction bases unmatched: 4. Germline V gives CDR1 KGHDR, CDR2 SFDVKD. The CDR3 DNA reads as TGTGCCACCAGTGATTTCACCGGGACAGGGGCAGATACGCAGTATTTT. This gives the protein CATSDFTGTGADTQYF.

This clonotype was found a few times. This sequence joins TRBV7-2 and TRBJ1-2, with D possibly being TRBD1 (5 bases). The length of the CDR3 is 14 residues. V was pared by 5 bases and J by 4 bases, with 14 bases between. Germline CDR1 is SGHTA and CDR2 is FQGNSA. DNA for the CDR3: TGTGCCAGCAGCCCGGCCGGGGCCCCCTATGGCTACACCTTC. This translates into CASSPAGAPYGYTF. Complete variable domain (other parts from reference TRBV7-2 and TRBJ1-2): GAGVSQSPSNKVTEKGKDVELRCDPISGHTALYWYRQSLGQGLEFLIYFQGNSAPDKSGLPSDRFSAERTGGSVSTLTIQRTQQEDSAVYLCASSPAGAPYGYTFGSGTRLTVV.

This chain links TRBV12-3 or TRBV12-4 with TRBJ1-2; D is perhaps TRBD1 (6 bases). V was trimmed by 7 bases and J by 2 bases, leaving 14 bases between them. This CDR3 spans 14 amino acids. CDR3 bases: TGTGCCAGCATCGCACAGGGTTCGAACTATGGCTACACCTTC. Translation: CASIAQGSNYGYTF.

The rearrangement links TRBV7-2 to TRBJ2-7, with a tentative D call TRBD2 (6 bases). CDR1 and CDR2 from the germline V gene are SGHTA and FQGNSA. CDR3 length: 16 amino acids. Trimming left V 1 base short and J 0 bases short, with 13 bases between. The DNA for the CDR3 is TGTGCCAGCAGCTTAGAGGCGGTGACTAGCTCCTACGAGCAGTACTTC. As protein: CASSLEAVTSSYEQYF.

V gene TRBV12-3 or TRBV12-4 combines with J gene TRBJ2-1; D possibly uses TRBD1 or TRBD2 (6 bases each). V gave up 3 bases and J gave up 5 bases, with 11 bases separating them. CDR3 size: 14 residues. The CDR3 DNA follows: TGTGCCAGCAGTTTCCAGGGGAGGAACAATGAGCAGTTCTTC. Translation: CASSFQGRNNEQFF.

The chain employs TRBV12-3 or TRBV12-4 and TRBJ2-3, with D possibly matching TRBD2 (6 bases). Trimming left V 6 bases short and J 3 bases short, with 10 bases between. The CDR3 totals 13 residues. The CDR3 DNA reads TGTGCCAGCAGGGAGGGTGCGACAGATACGCAGTATTTT. Translating it yields CASREGATDTQYF.

The chain combines TRBV20-1 with TRBJ2-1, with 15 bases identical to TRBD2. The CDR3 runs to 16 residues. CDR1 DFQATT and CDR2 SNEGSKA come from the germline V gene (reference sequence). The junction had 5 bases not matched to a gene; V was cut back by 0 bases and J by 8 bases. CDR3 sequence: CSARDNGLAGGDEQFF. As DNA, the CDR3 is TGCAGTGCTAGAGATAACGGACTAGCGGGAGGGGATGAGCAGTTCTTC.

This chain uses TRBV20-1 with TRBJ2-7; D not resolved. Trimming took 5 bases from V and 4 from J, leaving 9 bases between them. Looked up from germline, CDR1 is DFQATT and CDR2 is SNEGSKA (reference sequence). The CDR3 is 11 amino acids. The CDR3 DNA reads as TGCAGTGCTGTACCAGCATACGAGCAGTACTTC. Protein: CSAVPAYEQYF.

This sequence joins TRBV7-9 and TRBJ1-2, with 10 bases lining up with TRBD1. The CDR3 runs 12 residues. CDR1 and CDR2 from the germline V gene are SEHNR and FQNEAQ (reference sequence). V lost 6 bases to trimming and J lost 6 bases; unmatched junction nucleotides: 1. CDR3 sequence: CASRGTGDGYTF. The CDR3 DNA reads as TGTGCCAGCAGGGGGACAGGGGATGGCTACACCTTC.

CDR3 loop: CSARGLADNYNEQFF. The CDR3 bases are TGCAGTGCTAGGGGACTAGCGGACAACTACAATGAGCAGTTCTTC. The chain uses TRBV20-1 and TRBJ2-1, with 11 bases identical to TRBD2. There are 15 residues in the CDR3. Germline CDR1 reads DFQATT; CDR2 reads SNEGSKA (reference sequence). Trimming took 3 bases from V and 3 from J; bases not matched to a gene: 4.

CDR3 protein: CASSPDRGRGYTF. The CDR3 DNA sequence: TGTGCCAGCAGCCCGGACAGGGGGCGAGGCTACACCTTC. This sequence joins TRBV5-4 and TRBJ1-2, with 11 bases that match TRBD1. The ends lost 4 bases at V and 8 bases at J; junction bases unmatched: 4. Germline values: CDR1 SGHNT, CDR2 YYREEE (reference sequence). The CDR3 extends over 13 amino acids.

This chain links TRBV7-9 with TRBJ1-4; D is possibly TRBD1 (6 bases). Germline V gene sequence: CDR1 SEHNR, CDR2 FQNEAQ (reference sequence). The CDR3 is made up of 16 amino acids. Trimming shortened V by 4 bases and J by 6 bases, and 18 bases separated the two germline ends. Here the CDR3 DNA reads TGTGCCAGCAGCTATTTACGGGGGGCTGGGGATGAAAAACTGTTTTTT. Its protein is CASSYLRGAGDEKLFF. The full variable domain, its missing parts supplied by reference TRBV7-9 and TRBJ1-4, is DTGVSQNPRHKITKRGQNVTFRCDPISEHNRLYWYRQTLGQGPEFLTYFQNEAQLEKSRLLSDRFSAERPKGSFSTLEIQRTEQGDSAMYLCASSYLRGAGDEKLFFGSGTQLSVL.

The rearrangement links TRBV27 to TRBJ1-2, with 9 bases matching TRBD1. Germline values: CDR1 MNHEY, CDR2 SMNVEV (reference sequence). Trimming took 5 bases from V and 4 from J; bases not matched to a gene: 11. This CDR3 has 16 residues. CDR3 nucleotides: TGTGCCAGCAGTCTGGGACAGGGAACCCTTGGCTATGGCTACACCTTC. This sequence encodes CASSLGQGTLGYGYTF.

Turning to this clonotype: An end of the junction does not agree with germline; a read error may underlie this. V gene TRBV29-1 combines with J gene TRBJ2-3; 7 positions match TRBD2. Germline V CDR1 and CDR2: SQVTM, ANQGSEA. The CDR3 length is 14 residues. The CDR3: CSIESSGMPDTQYF. In DNA, the CDR3 is TGCAGCATTGAATCAAGCGGGATGCCAGATACGCAGTATTTT.

This clonotype occurred once. The chain uses TRBV20-1 and TRBJ2-1; D is unresolved. The germline V and J ends were trimmed by 5 bases and 0 bases, with 11 bases remaining between them. This CDR3 spans 14 amino acids. Germline CDR1 and CDR2: DFQATT and SNEGSKA (reference sequence). The CDR3 region has the DNA TGCAGTGCTCCCGGACCGCGCTCCTACAATGAGCAGTTCTTC. The encoded protein is CSAPGPRSYNEQFF.

The chain recombines TRBV5-1 with TRBJ1-1, with D possibly matching TRBD1 (5 bases). Germline CDR1 reads SGHRS; CDR2 reads YFSETQ. Trimming shortened V by 4 bases and J by 1 base, and 14 bases separated the two germline ends. The length of the CDR3 is 15 residues. The CDR3 is CASSPRGGGNTEAFF. CDR3 nucleotides: TGCGCCAGCAGCCCGAGAGGTGGGGGGAACACTGAAGCTTTCTTT.

The rearrangement links TRBV12-3 or TRBV12-4 to TRBJ1-2, with D unclear. Trimming took off 6 bases at V and 5 bases at J, with 16 bases between the two ends. The CDR3 extends over 14 amino acids. CDR3 DNA: TGTGCCAGCAGATCTTCGACACAGCTTTATGGCTACACCTTC. Amino acids: CASRSSTQLYGYTF.

The chain employs TRBV5-1 and TRBJ2-3; 7 bases align to TRBD2. This CDR3 is built from 15 residues. Losses at the gene ends were 3 bases for V and 4 bases for J; bases not matched to a gene: 8. Germline V gene data show CDR1 as SGHRS and CDR2 as YFSETQ. CDR3 DNA sequence: TGCGCCAGCAGCTCGGGGAGGACTAGTGCAGATACGCAGTATTTT. Its translation is CASSSGRTSADTQYF.

This clonotype was counted only a few times. This chain joins TRBV27 and TRBJ2-3; no clear D gene. This CDR3 is built from 21 residues. Trimming took off 6 bases at V and 0 bases at J, with 31 bases between the two ends. The germline V gene has CDR1 MNHEY and CDR2 SMNVEV (reference sequence). The CDR3 DNA is TGTGCCAGCAGCCTATACGTCCCGAGGACCGGCTTGGGAATTAGCACAGATACGCAGTATTTT. This gives the protein CASSLYVPRTGLGISTDTQYF.

This clonotype turned up a few times. The chain uses TRBV24-1 and TRBJ2-7; 8 bases fit TRBD1. This CDR3 comprises 16 residues. Trimming removed 4 bases from V and 7 bases from J; junction bases left unmatched: 14. Germline V gene data show CDR1 as KGHDR and CDR2 as SFDVKD. The CDR3 sequence: CATSDAASGQAGEQYF. CDR3 nucleotide sequence: TGTGCCACCAGTGACGCTGCTTCGGGACAGGCTGGGGAGCAGTACTTC.

The CDR3 region has the DNA TGCAGTGCCCAAGGGGCAGTTCAAGAGACCCAGTACTTC. Protein sequence: CSAQGAVQETQYF. This rearrangement joins TRBV20-1 to TRBJ2-5; possibly TRBD1 for D (5 bases). CDR1 and CDR2 from the germline V gene are DFQATT and SNEGSKA (reference sequence). This CDR3 spans 13 amino acids. V was clipped by 6 bases and J by 2 bases, with 13 bases between them.